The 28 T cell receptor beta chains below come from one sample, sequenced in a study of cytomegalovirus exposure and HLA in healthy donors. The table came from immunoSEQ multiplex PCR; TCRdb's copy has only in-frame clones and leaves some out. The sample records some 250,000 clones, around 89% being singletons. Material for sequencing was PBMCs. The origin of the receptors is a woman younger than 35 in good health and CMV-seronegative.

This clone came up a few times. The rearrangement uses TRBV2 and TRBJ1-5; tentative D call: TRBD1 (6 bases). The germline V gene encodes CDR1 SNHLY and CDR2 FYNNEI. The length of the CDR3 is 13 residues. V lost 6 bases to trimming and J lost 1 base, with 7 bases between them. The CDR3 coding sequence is TGTGCCAGCAGGACAGGAAGCAATCAGCCCCAGCATTTT. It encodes CASRTGSNQPQHF.

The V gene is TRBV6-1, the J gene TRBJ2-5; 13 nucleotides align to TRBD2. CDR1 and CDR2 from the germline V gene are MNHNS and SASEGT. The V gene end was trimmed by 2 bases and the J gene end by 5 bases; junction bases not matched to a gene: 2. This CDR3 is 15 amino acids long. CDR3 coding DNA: TGTGCCAGCAGTGAAACTAGCGGGGGGGCCGAGACCCAGTACTTC. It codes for CASSETSGGAETQYF.

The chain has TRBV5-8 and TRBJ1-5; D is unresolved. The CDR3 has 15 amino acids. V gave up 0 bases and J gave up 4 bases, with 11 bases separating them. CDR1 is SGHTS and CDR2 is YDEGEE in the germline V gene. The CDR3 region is CASSLGPQTNQPQHF. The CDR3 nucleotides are TGTGCCAGCAGCTTGGGTCCCCAGACAAATCAGCCCCAGCATTTT.

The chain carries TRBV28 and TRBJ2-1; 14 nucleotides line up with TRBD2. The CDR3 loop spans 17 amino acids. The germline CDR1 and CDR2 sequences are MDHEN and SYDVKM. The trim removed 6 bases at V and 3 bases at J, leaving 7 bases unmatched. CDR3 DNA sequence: TGTGCCAGCAGCCCGGGACTAGCGGGGGCCCTCTACAATGAGCAGTTCTTC. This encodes CASSPGLAGALYNEQFF.

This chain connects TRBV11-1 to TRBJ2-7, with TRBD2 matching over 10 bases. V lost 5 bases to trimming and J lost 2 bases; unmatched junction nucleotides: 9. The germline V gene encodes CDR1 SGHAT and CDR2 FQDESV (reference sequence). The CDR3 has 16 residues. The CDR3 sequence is CASSALLAGRTYEQYF. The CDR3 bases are TGTGCCAGCAGCGCCCTACTAGCGGGGAGGACCTACGAGCAGTACTTC.

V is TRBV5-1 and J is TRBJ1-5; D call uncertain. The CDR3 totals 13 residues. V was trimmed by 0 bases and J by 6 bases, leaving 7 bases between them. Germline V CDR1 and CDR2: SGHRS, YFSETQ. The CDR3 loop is CASSLAPGQPQHF. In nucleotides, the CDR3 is TGCGCCAGCAGCTTGGCGCCGGGTCAGCCCCAGCATTTT.

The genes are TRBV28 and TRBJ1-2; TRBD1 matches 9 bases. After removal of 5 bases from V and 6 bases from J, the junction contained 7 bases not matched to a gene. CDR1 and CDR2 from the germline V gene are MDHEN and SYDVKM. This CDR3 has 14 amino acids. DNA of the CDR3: TGTGCCAGCAGTCTCCGGGACAGGGTTCATGGCTACACCTTC. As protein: CASSLRDRVHGYTF.

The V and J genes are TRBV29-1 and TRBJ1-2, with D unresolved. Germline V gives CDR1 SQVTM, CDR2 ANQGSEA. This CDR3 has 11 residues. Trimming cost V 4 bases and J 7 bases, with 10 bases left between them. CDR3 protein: CSVARNGGYTF. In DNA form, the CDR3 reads TGCAGCGTTGCCAGGAACGGTGGCTACACCTTC.

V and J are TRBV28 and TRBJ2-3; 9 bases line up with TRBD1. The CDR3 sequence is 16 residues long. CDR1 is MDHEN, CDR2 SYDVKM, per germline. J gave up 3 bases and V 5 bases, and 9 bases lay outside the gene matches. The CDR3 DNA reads TGTGCCAGCAGTATAAACCGGGACAGGGTGACAGATACGCAGTATTTT. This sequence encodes CASSINRDRVTDTQYF.

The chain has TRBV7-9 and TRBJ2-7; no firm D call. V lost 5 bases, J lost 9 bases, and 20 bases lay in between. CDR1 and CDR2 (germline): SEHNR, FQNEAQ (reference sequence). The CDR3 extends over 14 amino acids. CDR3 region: CASSPDRLWVGQYV. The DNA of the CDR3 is TGTGCCAGCAGCCCCGATAGGCTATGGGTGGGGCAGTACGTC.

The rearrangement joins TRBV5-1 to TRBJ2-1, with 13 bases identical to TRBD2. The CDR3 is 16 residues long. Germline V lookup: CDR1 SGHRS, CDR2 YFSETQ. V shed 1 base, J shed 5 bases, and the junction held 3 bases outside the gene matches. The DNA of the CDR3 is TGCGCCAGCAGCTTGAGACTAGCGGGGGGTAACAATGAGCAGTTCTTC. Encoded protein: CASSLRLAGGNNEQFF.

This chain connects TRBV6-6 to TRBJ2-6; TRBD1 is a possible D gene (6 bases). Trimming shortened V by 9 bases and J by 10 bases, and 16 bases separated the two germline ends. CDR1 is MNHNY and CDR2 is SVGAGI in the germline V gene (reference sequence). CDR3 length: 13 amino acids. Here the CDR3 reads CARLIRGQNVLTF. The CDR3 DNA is TGTGCCAGACTAATCAGGGGACAAAACGTCCTGACTTTC.

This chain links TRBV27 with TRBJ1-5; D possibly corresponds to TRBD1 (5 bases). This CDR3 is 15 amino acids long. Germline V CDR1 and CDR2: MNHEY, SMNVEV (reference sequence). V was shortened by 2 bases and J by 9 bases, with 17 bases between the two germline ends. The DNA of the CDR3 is TGTGCCAGCAGTTTAGGAGGGACTGAAAGCCTGCCCCAGCATTTT. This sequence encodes CASSLGGTESLPQHF.

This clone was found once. The DNA of the CDR3 is TGCGCCAGCAGCTTGGACAGAATCTCTGGAAACACCATATATTTT. This sequence encodes CASSLDRISGNTIYF. This chain uses TRBV5-1 with TRBJ1-3; D gene uncertain. Germline-derived CDR1 and CDR2 are SGHRS and YFSETQ. V was trimmed by 0 bases and J by 0 bases, leaving 7 bases between them. This CDR3 has 15 amino acids.

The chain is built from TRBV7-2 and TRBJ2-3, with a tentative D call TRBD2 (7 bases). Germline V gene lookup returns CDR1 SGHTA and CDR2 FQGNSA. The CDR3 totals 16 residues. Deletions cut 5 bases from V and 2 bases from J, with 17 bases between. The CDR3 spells CASSIGGRGDTDTQYF. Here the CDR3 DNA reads TGTGCCAGCAGCATAGGGGGACGGGGGGACACAGATACGCAGTATTTT.

CDR3 nucleotides: TGTGCCAGCTCACCACCGGAGGGTGCCTATGAAAAACTGTTTTTT. Translated, it gives CASSPPEGAYEKLFF. The genes are TRBV18 and TRBJ1-4, with unresolved D. Germline V gene sequence: CDR1 KGHSH, CDR2 LQKENI. This CDR3 has 15 residues. With 0 bases removed from V and 6 bases from J, the gap between germline ends came to 11 bases. Based on the CDR3 plus reference TRBV18 and TRBJ1-4, the full variable domain is NAGVMQNPRHLVRRRGQEARLRCSPMKGHSHVYWYRQLPEEGLKFMVYLQKENIIDESGMPKERFSAEFPKEGPSILRIQQVVRGDSAAYFCASSPPEGAYEKLFFGSGTQLSVL.

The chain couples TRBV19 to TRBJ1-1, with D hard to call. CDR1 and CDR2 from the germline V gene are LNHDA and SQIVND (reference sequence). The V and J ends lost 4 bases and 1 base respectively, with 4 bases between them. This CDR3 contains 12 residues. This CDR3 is CASSKQNTEAFF. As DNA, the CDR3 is TGTGCCAGTAGTAAACAGAACACTGAAGCTTTCTTT.

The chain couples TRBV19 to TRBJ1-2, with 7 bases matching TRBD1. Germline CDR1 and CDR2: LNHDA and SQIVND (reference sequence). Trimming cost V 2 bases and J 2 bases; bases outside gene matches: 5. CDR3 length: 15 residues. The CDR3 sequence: CASSINRDRNYGYTF. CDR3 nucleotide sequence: TGTGCCAGTAGTATAAACCGGGACAGAAACTATGGCTACACCTTC.

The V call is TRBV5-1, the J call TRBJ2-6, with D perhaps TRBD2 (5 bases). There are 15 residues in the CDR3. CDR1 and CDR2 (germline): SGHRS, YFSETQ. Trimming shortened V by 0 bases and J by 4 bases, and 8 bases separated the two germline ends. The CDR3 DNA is TGCGCCAGCAGCTTGGGAGGGCAAGGGGCCAACGTCCTGACTTTC. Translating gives CASSLGGQGANVLTF.

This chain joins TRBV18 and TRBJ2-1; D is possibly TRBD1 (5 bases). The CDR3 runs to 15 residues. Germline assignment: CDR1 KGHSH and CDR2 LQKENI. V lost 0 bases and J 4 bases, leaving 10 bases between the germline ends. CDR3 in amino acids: CASSPPSTVYNEQFF. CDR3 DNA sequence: TGTGCCAGCTCACCACCATCGACAGTTTACAATGAGCAGTTCTTC. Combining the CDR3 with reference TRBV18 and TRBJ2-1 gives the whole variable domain NAGVMQNPRHLVRRRGQEARLRCSPMKGHSHVYWYRQLPEEGLKFMVYLQKENIIDESGMPKERFSAEFPKEGPSILRIQQVVRGDSAAYFCASSPPSTVYNEQFFGPGTRLTVL.

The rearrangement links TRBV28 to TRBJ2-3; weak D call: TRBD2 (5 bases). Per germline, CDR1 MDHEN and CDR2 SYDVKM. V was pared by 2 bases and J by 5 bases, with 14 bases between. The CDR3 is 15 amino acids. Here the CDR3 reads CASSLGGLGLDTQYF. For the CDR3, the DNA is TGTGCCAGCAGTTTAGGCGGGTTGGGATTAGATACGCAGTATTTT.

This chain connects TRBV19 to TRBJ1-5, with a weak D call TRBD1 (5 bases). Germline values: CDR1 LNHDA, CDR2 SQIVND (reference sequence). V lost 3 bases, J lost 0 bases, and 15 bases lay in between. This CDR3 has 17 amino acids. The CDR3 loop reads CASSIFGAISSNQPQHF. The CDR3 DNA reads TGTGCCAGTAGTATTTTTGGGGCCATAAGTAGCAATCAGCCCCAGCATTTT.

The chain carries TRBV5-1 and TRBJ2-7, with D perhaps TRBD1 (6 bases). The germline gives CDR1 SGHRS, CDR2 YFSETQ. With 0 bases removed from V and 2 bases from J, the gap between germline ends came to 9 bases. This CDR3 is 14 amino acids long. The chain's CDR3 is CASSLGQEAYEQYF. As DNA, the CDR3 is TGCGCCAGCAGCTTGGGACAGGAGGCCTACGAGCAGTACTTC.

This chain's CDR3 is CASRRDSSYEQYF. The DNA of the CDR3 is TGTGCCAGCAGAAGGGACAGCTCCTACGAGCAGTACTTC. V usage is TRBV2 and J usage is TRBJ2-7; TRBD1 matches at 7 bases. The CDR3 runs to 13 residues. Germline CDR1 and CDR2: SNHLY and FYNNEI. J gave up 0 bases and V 6 bases, and 2 bases lay outside the gene matches.

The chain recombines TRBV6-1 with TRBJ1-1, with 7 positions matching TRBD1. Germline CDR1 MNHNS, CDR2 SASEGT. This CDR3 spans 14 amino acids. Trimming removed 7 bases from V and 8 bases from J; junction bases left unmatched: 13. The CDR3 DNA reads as TGTGCCAGCAAAGACAGGGCCCTTTTTATCGAAGCTTTCTTT. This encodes CASKDRALFIEAFF.

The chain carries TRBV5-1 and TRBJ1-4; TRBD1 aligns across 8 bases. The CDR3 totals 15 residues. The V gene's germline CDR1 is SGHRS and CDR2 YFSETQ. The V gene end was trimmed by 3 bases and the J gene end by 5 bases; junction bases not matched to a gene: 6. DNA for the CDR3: TGCGCCAGCAGCTCCGGACAGGGCGGGAATGAAAAACTGTTTTTT. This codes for CASSSGQGGNEKLFF.

The CDR3 region is CATSSERLQQNTEAFF. The CDR3, as DNA: TGTGCCACCAGCAGTGAACGTTTACAGCAGAACACTGAAGCTTTCTTT. The chain is built from TRBV15 and TRBJ1-1; D unresolved. The CDR3 extends over 16 amino acids. The V end lost 3 bases, the J end lost 1 base, and 15 bases lay between the germline ends. Germline CDR1 and CDR2: LNHNV and YYDKDF (reference sequence).

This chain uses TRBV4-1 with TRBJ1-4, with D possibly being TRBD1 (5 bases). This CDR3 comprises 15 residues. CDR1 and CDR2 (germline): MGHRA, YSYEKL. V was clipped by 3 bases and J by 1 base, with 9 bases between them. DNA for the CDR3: TGCGCCAGCAGCCACCCGGGGGGAACTAATGAAAAACTGTTTTTT. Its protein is CASSHPGGTNEKLFF.